This TCR beta chain was obtained from a study of shared clonotypes between healthy human individuals. Concerning this clone itself: The target antigen is unknown.

The study's findings and limits: Rarefaction showed that sequencing of sorted subsets was incomplete (despite large depth). Represented diversity, genetic and exposure-history alike, was limited by few donors.

Study donors comprised healthy, HIV-negative adults devoid of recent acute infection or vaccination. TCRdb's copy holds only in-frame clones and misses some; the assay was immunoSEQ multiplex PCR. The repertoire holds about 2.4 million clones, with around 94% as singletons. This CDR3 is built from 14 residues. V lost 8 bases and J 1 base, leaving 12 bases between the germline ends. Looked up from germline, CDR1 is MDHEN and CDR2 is SYDVKM. This receptor was obtained from a man between 18 and 35 years old in good health. This sequence joins TRBV28 and TRBJ1-5, with D unclear. Source material: naive CD4+ T cells sorted from blood. Indicated subset: CD45RA+ positively selected. The CDR3 here is CASGLILSNQPQHF. The CDR3 DNA is TGTGCCAGCGGATTAATTCTCAGCAATCAGCCCCAGCATTTT.